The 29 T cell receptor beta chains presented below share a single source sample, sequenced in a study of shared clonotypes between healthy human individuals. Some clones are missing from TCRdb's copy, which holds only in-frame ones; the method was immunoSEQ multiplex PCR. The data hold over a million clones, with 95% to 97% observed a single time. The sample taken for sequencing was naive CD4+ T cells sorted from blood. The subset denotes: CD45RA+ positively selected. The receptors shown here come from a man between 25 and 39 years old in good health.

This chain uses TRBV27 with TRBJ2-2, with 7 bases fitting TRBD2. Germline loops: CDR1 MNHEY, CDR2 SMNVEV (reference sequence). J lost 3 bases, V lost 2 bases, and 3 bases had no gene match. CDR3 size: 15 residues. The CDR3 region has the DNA TGTGCCAGCAGTTTAGCGGGACTACACACCGGGGAGCTGTTTTTT. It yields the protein CASSLAGLHTGELFF.

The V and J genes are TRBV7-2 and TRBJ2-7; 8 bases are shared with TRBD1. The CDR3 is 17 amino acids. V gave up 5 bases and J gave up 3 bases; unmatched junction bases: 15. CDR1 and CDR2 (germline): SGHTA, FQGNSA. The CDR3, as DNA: TGTGCCAGCAGCCCAGAACGGATTTCGGACAGGGTCTACGAGCAGTACTTC. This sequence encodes CASSPERISDRVYEQYF.

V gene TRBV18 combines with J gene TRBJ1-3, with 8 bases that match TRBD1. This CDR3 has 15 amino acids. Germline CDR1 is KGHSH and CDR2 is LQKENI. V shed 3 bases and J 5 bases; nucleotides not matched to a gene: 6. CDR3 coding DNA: TGTGCCAGCTCACCGGGACAGGTTATCAGAAACACCATATATTTT. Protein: CASSPGQVIRNTIYF. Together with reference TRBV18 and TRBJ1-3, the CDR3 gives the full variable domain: NAGVMQNPRHLVRRRGQEARLRCSPMKGHSHVYWYRQLPEEGLKFMVYLQKENIIDESGMPKERFSAEFPKEGPSILRIQQVVRGDSAAYFCASSPGQVIRNTIYFGEGSWLTVV.

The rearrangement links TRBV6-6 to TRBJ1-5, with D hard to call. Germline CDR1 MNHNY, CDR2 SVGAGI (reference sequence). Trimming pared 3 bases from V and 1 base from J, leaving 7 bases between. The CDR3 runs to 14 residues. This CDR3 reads CASSYRESNQPQHF. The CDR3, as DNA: TGTGCCAGCAGTTATAGGGAGAGCAATCAGCCCCAGCATTTT.

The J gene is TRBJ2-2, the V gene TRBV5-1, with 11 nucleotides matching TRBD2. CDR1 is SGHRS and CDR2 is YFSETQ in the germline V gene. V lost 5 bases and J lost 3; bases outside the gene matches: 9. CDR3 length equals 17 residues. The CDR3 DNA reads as TGCGCCAGCAGACCCCCCGGACTAGCGGGCCACACCGGGGAGCTGTTTTTT. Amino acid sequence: CASRPPGLAGHTGELFF.

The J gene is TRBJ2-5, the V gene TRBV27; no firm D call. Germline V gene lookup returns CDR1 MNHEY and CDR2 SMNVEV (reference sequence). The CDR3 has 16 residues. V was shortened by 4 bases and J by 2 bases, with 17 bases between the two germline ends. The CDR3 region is CASSYAPGSLQETQYF. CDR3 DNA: TGTGCCAGCAGTTACGCCCCAGGCAGCCTACAAGAGACCCAGTACTTC.

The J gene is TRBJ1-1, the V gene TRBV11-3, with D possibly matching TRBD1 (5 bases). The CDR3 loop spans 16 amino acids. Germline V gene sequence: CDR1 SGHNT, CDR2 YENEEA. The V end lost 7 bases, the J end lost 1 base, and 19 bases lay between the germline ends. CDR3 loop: CASTNPSRTGNTEAFF. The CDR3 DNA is TGTGCCAGCACTAATCCATCCCGTACAGGGAACACTGAAGCTTTCTTT.

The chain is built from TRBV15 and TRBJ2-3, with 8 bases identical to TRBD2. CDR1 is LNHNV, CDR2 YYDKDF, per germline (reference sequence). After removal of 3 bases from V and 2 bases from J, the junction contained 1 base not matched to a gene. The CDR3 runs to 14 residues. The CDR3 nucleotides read TGTGCCACCAGCAGTAGCGGGAACACAGATACGCAGTATTTT. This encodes CATSSSGNTDTQYF.

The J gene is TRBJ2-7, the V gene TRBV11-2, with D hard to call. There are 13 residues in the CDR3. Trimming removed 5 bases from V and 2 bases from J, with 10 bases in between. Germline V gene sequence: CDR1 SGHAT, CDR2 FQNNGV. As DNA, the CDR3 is TGTGCCAGCAGCCCTCGTGAAACCTACGAGCAGTACTTC. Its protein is CASSPRETYEQYF.

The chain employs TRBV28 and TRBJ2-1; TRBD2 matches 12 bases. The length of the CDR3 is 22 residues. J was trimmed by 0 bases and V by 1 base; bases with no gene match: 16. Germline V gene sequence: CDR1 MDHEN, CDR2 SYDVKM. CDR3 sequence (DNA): TGTGCCAGCAGTTTATCGATGAAATTTCTAGCGGGAGGGACGTCCTCCTACAATGAGCAGTTCTTC. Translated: CASSLSMKFLAGGTSSYNEQFF.

CDR3 nucleotide sequence: TGTGCCAGCAGTTACCACAGGGAGAACACTGAAGCTTTCTTT. Translated: CASSYHRENTEAFF. This chain links TRBV28 with TRBJ1-1; possibly TRBD1 for D (6 bases). This CDR3 has 14 residues. The V gene's germline CDR1 is MDHEN and CDR2 SYDVKM. V was cut by 4 bases and J by 1 base, with 10 bases left in between.

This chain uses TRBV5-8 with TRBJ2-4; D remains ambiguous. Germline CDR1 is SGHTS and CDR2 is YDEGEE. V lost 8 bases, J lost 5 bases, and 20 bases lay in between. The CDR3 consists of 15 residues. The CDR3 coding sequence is TGTGCCAGTACAGCTTTGGGCGGTCGACAAAACATTCAGTACTTC. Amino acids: CASTALGGRQNIQYF. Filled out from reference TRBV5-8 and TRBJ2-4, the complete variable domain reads EAGVTQSPTHLIKTRGQQATLRCSPISGHTSVYWYQQALGLGLQFLLWYDEGEERNRGNFPPRFSGRQFPNYSSELNVNALELEDSALYLCASTALGGRQNIQYFGAGTRLSVL.

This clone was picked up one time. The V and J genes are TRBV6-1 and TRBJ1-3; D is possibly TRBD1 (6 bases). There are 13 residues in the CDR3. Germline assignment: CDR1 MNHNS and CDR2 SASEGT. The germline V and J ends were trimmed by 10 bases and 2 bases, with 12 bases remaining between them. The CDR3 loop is CATRDIAGNTIYF. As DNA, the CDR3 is TGTGCCACCAGGGACATTGCTGGAAACACCATATATTTT.

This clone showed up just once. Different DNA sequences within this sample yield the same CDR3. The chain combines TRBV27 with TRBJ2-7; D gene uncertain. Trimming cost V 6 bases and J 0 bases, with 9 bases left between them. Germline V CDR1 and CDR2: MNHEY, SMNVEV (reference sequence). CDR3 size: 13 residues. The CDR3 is CASSLSGSYEQYF. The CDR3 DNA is TGTGCCAGCAGCCTCTCAGGCTCCTACGAGCAGTACTTC.

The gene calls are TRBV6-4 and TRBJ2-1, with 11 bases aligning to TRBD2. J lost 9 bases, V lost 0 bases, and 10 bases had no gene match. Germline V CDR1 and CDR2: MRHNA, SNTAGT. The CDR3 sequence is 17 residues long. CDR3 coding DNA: TGTGCCAGCAGTGACTCACCTCTAGCGGGAGGATTCGGTGAGCAGTTCTTC. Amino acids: CASSDSPLAGGFGEQFF.

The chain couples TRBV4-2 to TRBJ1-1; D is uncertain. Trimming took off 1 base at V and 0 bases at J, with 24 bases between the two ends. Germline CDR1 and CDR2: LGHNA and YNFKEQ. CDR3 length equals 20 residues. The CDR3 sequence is CASSQAPRPSPLSMNTEAFF. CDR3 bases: TGTGCCAGCAGCCAAGCCCCGCGCCCGTCACCGCTCTCGATGAACACTGAAGCTTTCTTT.

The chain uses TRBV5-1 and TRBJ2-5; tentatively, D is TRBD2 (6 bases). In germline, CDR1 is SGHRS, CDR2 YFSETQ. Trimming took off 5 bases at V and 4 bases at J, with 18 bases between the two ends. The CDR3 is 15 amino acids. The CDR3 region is CASRGTRGGGETQYF. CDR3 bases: TGCGCCAGCAGGGGTACACGGGGAGGAGGAGAGACCCAGTACTTC. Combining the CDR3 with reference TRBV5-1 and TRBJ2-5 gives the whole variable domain KAGVTQTPRYLIKTRGQQVTLSCSPISGHRSVSWYQQTPGQGLQFLFEYFSETQRNKGNFPGRFSGRQFSNSRSEMNVSTLELGDSALYLCASRGTRGGGETQYFGPGTRLLVL.

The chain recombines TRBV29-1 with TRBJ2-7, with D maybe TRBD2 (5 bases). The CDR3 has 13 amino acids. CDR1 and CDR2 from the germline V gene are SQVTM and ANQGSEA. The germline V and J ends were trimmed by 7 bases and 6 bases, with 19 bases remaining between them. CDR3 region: CSAGELSVGEQYF. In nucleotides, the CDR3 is TGCAGCGCCGGGGAACTCTCCGTGGGCGAGCAGTACTTC.

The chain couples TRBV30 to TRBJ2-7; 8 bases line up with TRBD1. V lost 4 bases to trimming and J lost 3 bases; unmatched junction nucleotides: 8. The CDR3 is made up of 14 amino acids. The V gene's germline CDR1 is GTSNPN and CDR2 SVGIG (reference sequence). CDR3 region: CAWISSRGLYEQYF. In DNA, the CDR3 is TGTGCCTGGATCTCTTCCAGGGGGCTCTACGAGCAGTACTTC.

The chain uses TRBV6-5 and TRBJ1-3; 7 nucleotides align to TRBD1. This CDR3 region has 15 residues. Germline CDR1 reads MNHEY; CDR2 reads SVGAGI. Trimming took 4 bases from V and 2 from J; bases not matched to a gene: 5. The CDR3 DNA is TGTGCCAGCAGTTCCGACAGGGCCCCTGGAAACACCATATATTTT. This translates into CASSSDRAPGNTIYF.

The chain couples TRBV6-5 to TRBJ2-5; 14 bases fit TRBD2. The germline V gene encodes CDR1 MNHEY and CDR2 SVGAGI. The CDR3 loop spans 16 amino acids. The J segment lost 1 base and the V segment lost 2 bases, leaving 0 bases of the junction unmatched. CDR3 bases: TGTGCCAGCAGTTACGGGACTAGCGGGAGCCAAGAGACCCAGTACTTC. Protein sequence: CASSYGTSGSQETQYF.

The CDR3 DNA reads as TGTGCCAGTGAGGAGGGGGTGAACACTGAAGCTTTCTTT. The encoded protein is CASEEGVNTEAFF. The chain uses TRBV28 and TRBJ1-1; D is possibly TRBD1 (6 bases). This CDR3 contains 13 residues. Per germline, CDR1 MDHEN and CDR2 SYDVKM. V lost 9 bases to trimming and J lost 0 bases, with 11 bases between them.

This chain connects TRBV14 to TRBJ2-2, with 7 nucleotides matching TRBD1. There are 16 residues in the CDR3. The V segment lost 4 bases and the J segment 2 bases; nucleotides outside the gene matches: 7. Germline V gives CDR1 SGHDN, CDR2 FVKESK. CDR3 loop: CASSPYRGTNTGELFF. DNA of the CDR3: TGTGCCAGCAGCCCCTACAGGGGCACCAACACCGGGGAGCTGTTTTTT.

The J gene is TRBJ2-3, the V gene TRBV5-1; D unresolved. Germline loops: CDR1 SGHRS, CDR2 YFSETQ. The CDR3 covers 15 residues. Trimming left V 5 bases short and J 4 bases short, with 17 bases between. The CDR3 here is CASSSPSSSPDTQYF. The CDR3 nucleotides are TGCGCCAGCAGTAGTCCCAGTTCGTCCCCAGATACGCAGTATTTT.

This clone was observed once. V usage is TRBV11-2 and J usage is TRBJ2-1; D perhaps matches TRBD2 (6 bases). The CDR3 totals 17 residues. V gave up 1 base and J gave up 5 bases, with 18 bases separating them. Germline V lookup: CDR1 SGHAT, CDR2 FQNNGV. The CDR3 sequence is CASSLVVTSSVDNEQFF. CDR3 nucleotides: TGTGCCAGCAGCTTAGTTGTAACTAGCTCGGTCGACAATGAGCAGTTCTTC.

The CDR3 spells CAWSIPFWNQPQHF. CDR3 DNA sequence: TGTGCCTGGAGTATCCCCTTTTGGAATCAGCCCCAGCATTTT. The chain employs TRBV30 and TRBJ1-5; D not resolved. Trimming took 2 bases from V and 4 from J, leaving 12 bases between them. This CDR3 region has 14 residues. CDR1 is GTSNPN, CDR2 SVGIG, per germline (reference sequence).

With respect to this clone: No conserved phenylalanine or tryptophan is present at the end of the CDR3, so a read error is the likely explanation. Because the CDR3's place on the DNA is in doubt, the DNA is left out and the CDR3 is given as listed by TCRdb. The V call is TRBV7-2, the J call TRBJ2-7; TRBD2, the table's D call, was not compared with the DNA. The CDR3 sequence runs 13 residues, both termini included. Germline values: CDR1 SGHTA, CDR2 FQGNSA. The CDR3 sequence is CASSRRETSGGLE.

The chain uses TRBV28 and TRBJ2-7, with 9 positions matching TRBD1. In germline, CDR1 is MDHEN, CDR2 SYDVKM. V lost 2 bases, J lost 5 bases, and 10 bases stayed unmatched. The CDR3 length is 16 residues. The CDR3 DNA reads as TGTGCCAGCAGTTTAATGGCCGGGACAGGGAGGAACGAGCAGTACTTC. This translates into CASSLMAGTGRNEQYF. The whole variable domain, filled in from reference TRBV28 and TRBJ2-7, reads DVKVTQSSRYLVKRTGEKVFLECVQDMDHENMFWYRQDPGLGLRLIYFSYDVKMKEKGDIPEGYSVSREKKERFSLILESASTNQTSMYLCASSLMAGTGRNEQYFGPGTRLTVT.

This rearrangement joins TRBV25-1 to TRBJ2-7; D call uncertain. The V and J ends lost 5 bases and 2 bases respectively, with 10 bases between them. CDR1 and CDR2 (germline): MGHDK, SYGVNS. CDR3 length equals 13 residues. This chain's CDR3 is CASSPYSAYEQYF. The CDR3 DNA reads TGTGCCAGCAGTCCGTACAGTGCCTACGAGCAGTACTTC.